The next 12 T cell receptor beta chains were all read from a single sample in a study of PD-1 blockade in classical Hodgkin lymphoma (dated by TCRdb to 2018 to 2021). The method was the immunoSEQ multiplex PCR assay. What TCRdb holds here is the immuneACCESS table cut down to in-frame rearrangements. Part of the clones is not present; checked against another copy, under half of the missing clones reflect an unresolved V gene, and the others are unexplained. In this sample the table shows 100,000 or so clones, about nine tenths of which occur a single time. Around 19% of the sample belongs to the ten largest clones. The meaning of the sample's time point label: cycle 4 day 1 (C4D1), after about 6 weeks of nivolumab. Every trial patient had relapsed after autologous stem cell transplantation, and cohorts A, B and C differed in prior brentuximab vedotin exposure. The source was peripheral blood mononuclear cells (PBMCs), collected before the fourth cycle of nivolumab. The receptors were sampled from a human donor with classical Hodgkin lymphoma.

The chain carries TRBV13 and TRBJ2-3; D is unclear. The CDR3 is 15 residues long. Trimming left V 5 bases short and J 0 bases short, with 12 bases between. The germline V gene has CDR1 PRHDT and CDR2 FYEKMQ (reference sequence). The CDR3 protein is CASSNPKASTDTQYF. The CDR3 DNA reads TGTGCCAGCAGCAACCCTAAGGCTAGCACAGATACGCAGTATTTT.

J is TRBJ1-1 and V is TRBV19; TRBD1 matches at 7 bases. CDR1 LNHDA and CDR2 SQIVND come from the germline V gene (reference sequence). The CDR3 contains 14 residues. V lost 2 bases to trimming and J lost 1 base; unmatched junction nucleotides: 1. CDR3 protein: CASSIWDRNTEAFF. The CDR3 nucleotides read TGTGCCAGTAGTATATGGGACAGGAACACTGAAGCTTTCTTT.

The rearrangement uses TRBV19 and TRBJ1-5, with D perhaps TRBD1 (5 bases). CDR3 length: 15 residues. Germline CDR1 and CDR2: LNHDA and SQIVND (reference sequence). The V and J ends lost 10 bases and 2 bases respectively, with 18 bases between them. This chain's CDR3 is CATRDQGSGNQPQHF. The CDR3 DNA reads TGTGCCACTAGGGACCAAGGGAGCGGCAATCAGCCCCAGCATTTT.

The V gene is TRBV18, the J gene TRBJ2-7, with D perhaps assigned TRBD1 or TRBD2 (5 bases each). This CDR3 region has 14 residues. V lost 2 bases to trimming and J lost 6 bases, with 14 bases between them. In germline, CDR1 is KGHSH, CDR2 LQKENI. CDR3 amino acids: CASSPEQVGGEQYF. The CDR3 DNA reads TGTGCCAGCTCACCAGAACAGGTAGGAGGCGAGCAGTACTTC. Complete variable domain (other parts from reference TRBV18 and TRBJ2-7): NAGVMQNPRHLVRRRGQEARLRCSPMKGHSHVYWYRQLPEEGLKFMVYLQKENIIDESGMPKERFSAEFPKEGPSILRIQQVVRGDSAAYFCASSPEQVGGEQYFGPGTRLTVT.

The V call is TRBV25-1, the J call TRBJ2-6; D not resolved. Germline V CDR1 and CDR2: MGHDK, SYGVNS. This CDR3 contains 18 residues. V was shortened by 0 bases and J by 0 bases, with 12 bases between the two germline ends. Written as DNA, the CDR3 is TGTGCCAGCAGTGAATACTCCACTAAAACCTCTGGGGCCAACGTCCTGACTTTC. It encodes CASSEYSTKTSGANVLTF. The variable domain in full, completed from reference TRBV25-1 and TRBJ2-6, reads EADIYQTPRYLVIGTGKKITLECSQTMGHDKMYWYQQDPGMELHLIHYSYGVNSTEKGDLSSESTVSRIRTEHFPLTLESARPSHTSQYLCASSEYSTKTSGANVLTFGAGSRLTVL.

The CDR3 sequence: CASSPGQFYGYTF. The CDR3 DNA follows: TGTGCCAGCAGCCCTGGACAGTTCTATGGCTACACCTTC. This chain joins TRBV7-2 and TRBJ1-2; weak D call: TRBD1 (6 bases). Germline CDR1 SGHTA, CDR2 FQGNSA. With 5 bases removed from V and 4 bases from J, the gap between germline ends came to 11 bases. The CDR3 spans 13 residues.

This clone was seen many times. The chain couples TRBV2 to TRBJ2-1; D gene uncertain. Trimming cost V 8 bases and J 10 bases, with 9 bases left between them. This CDR3 has 10 residues. Germline loops: CDR1 SNHLY, CDR2 FYNNEI. CDR3 sequence: CASVTLEQFF. The CDR3, as DNA: TGTGCCAGCGTCACCTTGGAGCAGTTCTTC. Drawing the rest from reference TRBV2 and TRBJ2-1, the complete variable domain is EPEVTQTPSHQVTQMGQEVILRCVPISNHLYFYWYRQILGQKVEFLVSFYNNEISEKSEIFDDQFSVERPDGSNFTLKIRSTKLEDSAMYFCASVTLEQFFGPGTRLTVL.

The CDR3 bases are TGTGCCAGCAGCTTAGACAGACCCAATGAGCAGTTCTTC. Translation gives CASSLDRPNEQFF. This sequence joins TRBV7-2 and TRBJ2-1; D gene unclear. Trimming cost V 1 base and J 6 bases, with 7 bases left between them. CDR1 and CDR2 (germline): SGHTA, FQGNSA. The CDR3 is 13 amino acids. The variable domain in full, completed from reference TRBV7-2 and TRBJ2-1, reads GAGVSQSPSNKVTEKGKDVELRCDPISGHTALYWYRQSLGQGLEFLIYFQGNSAPDKSGLPSDRFSAERTGGSVSTLTIQRTQQEDSAVYLCASSLDRPNEQFFGPGTRLTVL.

The chain employs TRBV4-3 and TRBJ1-3; D not certain. The CDR3 sequence is 16 residues long. The germline V gene encodes CDR1 LGHNA and CDR2 YSLEER. V lost 0 bases, J lost 0 bases, and 9 bases lay in between. Here the CDR3 DNA reads TGCGCCAGCAGCCAAGATGACACTAACTCTGGAAACACCATATATTTT. Protein: CASSQDDTNSGNTIYF.

The chain carries TRBV9 and TRBJ2-2; 8 bases match TRBD2. Trimming at V came to 0 bases and at J to 4 bases, leaving 2 bases not matched to a gene. The CDR3 is 15 amino acids. Germline CDR1 and CDR2: SGDLS and YYNGEE. CDR3 protein: CASSVALAGTGELFF. The CDR3 nucleotides read TGTGCCAGCAGCGTAGCGCTAGCGGGCACCGGGGAGCTGTTTTTT.

The genes are TRBV6-5 and TRBJ2-7, with D perhaps TRBD1 or TRBD2 (5 bases each). Per the germline V gene, CDR1 is MNHEY and CDR2 is SVGAGI. CDR3 length equals 14 residues. V lost 6 bases to trimming and J lost 2 bases, with 14 bases between them. CDR3 in amino acids: CASSPTRGAYEQYF. The CDR3 DNA is TGTGCCAGCAGCCCGACCCGAGGGGCCTACGAGCAGTACTTC.

V and J are TRBV6-4 and TRBJ1-1; D is unresolved. Looked up from germline, CDR1 is MRHNA and CDR2 is SNTAGT. V lost 0 bases and J 2 bases, leaving 13 bases between the germline ends. This CDR3 is built from 16 residues. The CDR3 bases are TGTGCCAGCAGTGACTCGGCTTTGGACTCAAACACTGAAGCTTTCTTT. It yields the protein CASSDSALDSNTEAFF.